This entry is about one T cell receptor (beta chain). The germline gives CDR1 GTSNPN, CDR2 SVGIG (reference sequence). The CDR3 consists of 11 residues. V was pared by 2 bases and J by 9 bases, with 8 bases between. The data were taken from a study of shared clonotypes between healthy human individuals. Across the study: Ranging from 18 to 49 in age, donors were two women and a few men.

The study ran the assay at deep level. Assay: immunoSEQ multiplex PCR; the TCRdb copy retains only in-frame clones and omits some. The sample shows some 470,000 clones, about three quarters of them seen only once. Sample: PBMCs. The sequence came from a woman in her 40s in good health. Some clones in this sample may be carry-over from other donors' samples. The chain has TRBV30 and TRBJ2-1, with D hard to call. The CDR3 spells CAWSQNAEQFF. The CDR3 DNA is TGTGCCTGGAGTCAGAATGCTGAGCAGTTCTTC.